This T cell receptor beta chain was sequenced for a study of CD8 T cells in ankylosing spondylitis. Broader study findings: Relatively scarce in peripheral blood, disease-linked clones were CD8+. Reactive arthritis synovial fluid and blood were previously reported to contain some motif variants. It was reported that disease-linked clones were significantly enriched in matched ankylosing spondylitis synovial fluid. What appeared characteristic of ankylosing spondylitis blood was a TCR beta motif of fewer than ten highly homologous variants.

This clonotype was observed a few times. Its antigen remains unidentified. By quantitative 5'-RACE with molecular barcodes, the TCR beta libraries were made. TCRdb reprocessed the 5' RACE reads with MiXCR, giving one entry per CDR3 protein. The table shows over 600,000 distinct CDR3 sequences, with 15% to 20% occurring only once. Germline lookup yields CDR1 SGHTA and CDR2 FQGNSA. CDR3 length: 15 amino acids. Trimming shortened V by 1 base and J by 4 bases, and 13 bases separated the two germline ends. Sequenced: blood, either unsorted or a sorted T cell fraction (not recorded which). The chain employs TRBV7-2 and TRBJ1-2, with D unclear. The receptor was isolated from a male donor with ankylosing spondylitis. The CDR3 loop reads CASSLEASSLYGYTF. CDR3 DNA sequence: TGTGCCAGCAGCTTAGAAGCGAGCAGCCTCTATGGCTACACCTTC. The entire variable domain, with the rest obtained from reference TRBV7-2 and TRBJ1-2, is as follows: GAGVSQSPSNKVTEKGKDVELRCDPISGHTALYWYRQSLGQGLEFLIYFQGNSAPDKSGLPSDRFSAERTGGSVSTLTIQRTQQEDSAVYLCASSLEASSLYGYTFGSGTRLTVV.